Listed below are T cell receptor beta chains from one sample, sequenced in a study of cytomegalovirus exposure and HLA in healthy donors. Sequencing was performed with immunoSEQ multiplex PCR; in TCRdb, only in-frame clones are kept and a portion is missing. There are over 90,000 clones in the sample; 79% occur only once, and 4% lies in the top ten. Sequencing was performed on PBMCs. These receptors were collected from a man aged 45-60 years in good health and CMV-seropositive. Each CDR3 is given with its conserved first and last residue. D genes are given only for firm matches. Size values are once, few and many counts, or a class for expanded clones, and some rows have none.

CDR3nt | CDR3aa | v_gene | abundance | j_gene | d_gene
TGTGCCAGCTCACCCCGGACAGACCAAGAGACCCAGTACTTC | CASSPRTDQETQYF | TRBV18 | once | TRBJ2-5 | -
TGTGCCAGCAGCTTAAACGCGGGAGAGCAGTTCTTC | CASSLNAGEQFF | TRBV7-2 | - | TRBJ2-1 | -
TGCGCCAGCACTAGCGGGAGGGGCCACAATGAGCAGTTCTTC | CASTSGRGHNEQFF | TRBV5-1 | - | TRBJ2-1 | TRBD2
TGTGCCAGCAGCCCAATTTTAGCGGGAGGGCCGTCTGGAGAGACCCAGTACTTC | CASSPILAGGPSGETQYF | TRBV5-6 | - | TRBJ2-5 | TRBD2
TGTGCCAGCAACCCGGGAGGGCCCCACGAGCAGTACTTC | CASNPGGPHEQYF | TRBV2 | many | TRBJ2-7 | TRBD2
TGTGCCAGCAGTTCAAGCTGGGAGCAGTACTTC | CASSSSWEQYF | TRBV27 | - | TRBJ2-7 | -
TGCAGCGCCGTGACGGGGTCGTCCTACAATGAGCAGTTCTTC | CSAVTGSSYNEQFF | TRBV29-1 | - | TRBJ2-1 | -
TGTGCCTGGAAGGGAGCGGCCACAGCCACAGATACGCAGTATTTT | CAWKGAATATDTQYF | TRBV30 | - | TRBJ2-3 | -
TGTGCCAGCAGCAAACAGGGCCTCTACACCTTC | CASSKQGLYTF | TRBV28 | few | TRBJ1-2 | -
TGCAGCGTTGCACAGGGGGCCGTTCCCTATGGCTACACCTTC | CSVAQGAVPYGYTF | TRBV29-1 | few | TRBJ1-2 | TRBD1
TGTGCCATCGGGGCTAGCGGGAACAATGAGCAGTTCTTC | CAIGASGNNEQFF | TRBV10-3 | - | TRBJ2-1 | TRBD2
TGTGCCAGCAGCACAGGGGGGAACACAGATACGCAGTATTTT | CASSTGGNTDTQYF | TRBV6-1 | - | TRBJ2-3 | TRBD1
TGTGCCAGCAGTTACTCGGGTGGGAGGGCCGCAAATACGCAGTATTTT | CASSYSGGRAANTQYF | TRBV6-5 | - | TRBJ2-3 | TRBD2
TGTGCCAGCAGCAGAGACAGGGGATACAATGAGCAGTTCTTC | CASSRDRGYNEQFF | TRBV7-2 | once | TRBJ2-1 | TRBD1
TGTGCCAGCAGCCAAGACGGGACAGCTCTCTCTGGAAACACCATATATTTT | CASSQDGTALSGNTIYF | TRBV4-2 | - | TRBJ1-3 | TRBD1
TGTGCCATCAGTGGCTTACCGGGACAGGGGGGTGCAGATACGCAGTATTTT | CAISGLPGQGGADTQYF | TRBV10-3 | - | TRBJ2-3 | TRBD1
TGCGCCAGCAGCCCCTGGGACTTACTCCAAGAGACCCAGTACTTC | CASSPWDLLQETQYF | TRBV4-1 | once | TRBJ2-5 | -
TGTGCCAGCAGTGAATGGGGCGAGCCCCAGCATTTT | CASSEWGEPQHF | TRBV2 | few | TRBJ1-5 | -
TGCAGCGTTGCGAACAGGGAAGATTCACCCCTCCACTTT | CSVANREDSPLHF | TRBV29-1 | - | TRBJ1-6 | -
TGCGCCAGCAGCTTGGGAGGACTCGACAATGAGCAGTTCTTC | CASSLGGLDNEQFF | TRBV5-1 | few | TRBJ2-1 | -
TGTGCCAGCAGCCGAGTACTAGCGGGAGAGACCCAGTACTTC | CASSRVLAGETQYF | TRBV27 | - | TRBJ2-5 | TRBD2
TGCAGCGTTCCAGGGGGAGAGACCCAGTACTTC | CSVPGGETQYF | TRBV29-1 | - | TRBJ2-5 | TRBD1
TGTGCCAGCAGACACGGGACTAGCGGGAGTATCGGGGAGCTGTTTTTT | CASRHGTSGSIGELFF | TRBV27 | few | TRBJ2-2 | TRBD2
TGTGCCATCGGTCGGGGGATCTCCTACGAGCAGTACTTC | CAIGRGISYEQYF | TRBV6-5 | - | TRBJ2-7 | -
TGTGCCAGCAGCTCCGGGTGGACAGATACGCAGTATTTT | CASSSGWTDTQYF | TRBV5-4 | - | TRBJ2-3 | -
TGTGCCAGTAGTATAGCCACTAGCGCGAGAAAAGAGACCCAGTACTTC | CASSIATSARKETQYF | TRBV19 | once | TRBJ2-5 | TRBD2
TGTGCCAGCAGGGGACAGGGGGCAGTTGGTTACGAGCAGTACTTC | CASRGQGAVGYEQYF | TRBV27 | once | TRBJ2-7 | TRBD1
TGTGCCAGCAGTTTAGCGGGGCTATACAATGAGCAGTTCTTC | CASSLAGLYNEQFF | TRBV28 | once | TRBJ2-1 | -
TGTGCCAGCAGCCCGGACTACTCCTCCTACGAGCAGTACTTC | CASSPDYSSYEQYF | TRBV5-6 | - | TRBJ2-7 | -
TGTGCCAGCAGCCTGACAGGTGACAACTACGAGCAGTACTTC | CASSLTGDNYEQYF | TRBV27 | once | TRBJ2-7 | -
TGTGCCAGCAGTGTATTCAGGGTGGAGGGCTACACCTTC | CASSVFRVEGYTF | TRBV6-1 | - | TRBJ1-2 | -
TGTGCCAGCAGTTTTTCGGGGATAGGTGGTGAGCAGTTCTTC | CASSFSGIGGEQFF | TRBV28 | few | TRBJ2-1 | -
TGCAGCGGGACAGGGAGGTCGGAGACCCAGTACTTC | CSGTGRSETQYF | TRBV29-1 | - | TRBJ2-5 | TRBD1
TGCGCCAGCAGCCAAGAGGAAGGGGGCTGGAATGAGCAGTTCTTC | CASSQEEGGWNEQFF | TRBV4-3 | few | TRBJ2-1 | TRBD1
TGTGCCAGCAGGATTGGGAGCGGGACCACCTACGAGCAGTACTTC | CASRIGSGTTYEQYF | TRBV6-1 | - | TRBJ2-7 | TRBD2
TGTGCCAGGAAAGGTGGACAGGGGGCCCGCGCGAACACCGGGGAGCTGTTTTTT | CARKGGQGARANTGELFF | TRBV5-8 | - | TRBJ2-2 | TRBD1
TGTGCCAGCAGCTTACAAAGGACCTCTACCGGGACAGAAGAGACCCAGTACTTC | CASSLQRTSTGTEETQYF | TRBV7-2 | - | TRBJ2-5 | TRBD1
TGCAGCGTTGACGGGACTAGCGGGAGTGATGAGCAGTTCTTC | CSVDGTSGSDEQFF | TRBV29-1 | - | TRBJ2-1 | TRBD2
TGTGCCAGCAGCTTAGACACAGGGTACGGGACCCAGTACTTC | CASSLDTGYGTQYF | TRBV11-2 | - | TRBJ2-5 | -
TGTGCCAGCAGCCAGGACAGAACCCACACTGAAGCTTTCTTT | CASSQDRTHTEAFF | TRBV7-8 | - | TRBJ1-1 | -
TGTGCCAGCAGTGAGAACTCTAGCGGGAGCATCTACGAGCAGTACTTC | CASSENSSGSIYEQYF | TRBV6-1 | - | TRBJ2-7 | TRBD2
TGTGCCAGCAGGAGCGAGACTAGCGAGAACGAGCAGTACTTC | CASRSETSENEQYF | TRBV5-4 | - | TRBJ2-7 | TRBD2
TGTGCCAGCACCCCGACACGGGGCGGGATGAGCACTGAAGCTTTCTTT | CASTPTRGGMSTEAFF | TRBV7-2 | - | TRBJ1-1 | -
TGTGCCGCAAGACAGGGACCGGGAGGGCCGAGCACAGATACGCAGTATTTT | CAARQGPGGPSTDTQYF | TRBV30 | once | TRBJ2-3 | -
TGTGCCAGCAGTTTACCGGGAGCATCTGTCGCTGAGCAGTTCTTC | CASSLPGASVAEQFF | TRBV27 | - | TRBJ2-1 | -
TGTGCCAGCAGCTTTCGGCTAGCGGGAGTTGAGACCCAGTACTTC | CASSFRLAGVETQYF | TRBV5-4 | - | TRBJ2-5 | TRBD2
TGTGCCAGCAGCAATCCCCCAGGGGGCGCCTGGAAAAAGACCTCTGAAGCTTTCTTT | CASSNPPGGAWKKTSEAFF | TRBV21-1 | - | TRBJ1-1 | -
TGTGCCAGCAGTCTCCGGACTAGCGGGATAGAGCAGTTCTTC | CASSLRTSGIEQFF | TRBV27 | - | TRBJ2-1 | TRBD2
TGTGCCAGCAGTTACGGCGGGTTAAACACCATATATTTT | CASSYGGLNTIYF | TRBV6-6 | - | TRBJ1-3 | -
TGTGCCAGCACTGTGGGGCGGGGGATCGGGACAGATACGCAGTATTTT | CASTVGRGIGTDTQYF | TRBV28 | - | TRBJ2-3 | TRBD2
TGTGCCAGCAGCTATGCTAGCGCCTCCGAGCAGTACTTC | CASSYASASEQYF | TRBV2 | few | TRBJ2-7 | -
TGTGCCAGCAGTCAGACTGGGTCCTACAATGAGCAGTTCTTC | CASSQTGSYNEQFF | TRBV6-4 | - | TRBJ2-1 | -
TGTGCCAGCAGCCCCGACTACCGCTCCTACGAGCAGTACTTC | CASSPDYRSYEQYF | TRBV7-2 | - | TRBJ2-7 | -
TGTGCCAGCAGACCCACAGGGGACGAGCAGTACTTC | CASRPTGDEQYF | TRBV2 | - | TRBJ2-7 | TRBD1
TGTGCCAGTAGTTCCCAAGCGGGAGGGGGGGATGAGCAGTTCTTC | CASSSQAGGGDEQFF | TRBV19 | - | TRBJ2-1 | TRBD2